This T cell receptor beta chain was obtained from a study of T-cell reconstitution after alpha-beta-depleted transplantation in children. The V end was cut by 0 bases, the J end by 3 bases, with 19 bases between. Per the germline V gene, CDR1 is LGHDT and CDR2 is YNNKEL (reference sequence). CDR3 length equals 18 residues. Turning to this clonotype: This could be a read error, since a much larger clone is one nucleotide away.

Unique molecular identifiers were incorporated into the prepared TCRbeta library. TCRdb used MiXCR to reprocess the PCR reads, holding one entry per CDR3 protein. This sample has fewer than 700,000 distinct CDR3 sequences, with 10% to 15% found just once. The rearrangement links TRBV3-1 to TRBJ2-3; tentative D call: TRBD2 (6 bases). The source of this sequence is a male patient between 10 and 17 years old who had a stem cell transplant for acute myeloid leukemia, so the T cells may come from the graft donor. The starting material was PBMCs, mostly from graft donor cells, obtained 360 days after TCRalphabeta/CD19-depleted stem cell transplant. As DNA, the CDR3 is TGTGCCAGCAGCCAAGATCGACTTGGGTCTAGCGTTACAGATACGCAGTATTTT. Translation gives CASSQDRLGSSVTDTQYF.